Listed below are T cell receptor beta chains from one sample, sequenced in a study of response to subunit inactivated influenza vaccine. Via MiXCR, TCRdb re-called the RT-PCR reads, giving one row per CDR3 protein. This table has 750,000 to 850,000 distinct CDR3 sequences, around a sixth appearing once. Sequences were derived from PBMCs from blood, sampled approximately 5 days after vaccination. These receptor sequences come from a man aged 50-60 years who received an inactivated influenza vaccine. The CDR3 runs from the conserved cysteine through the conserved F or W. Each record gives: J gene, D gene, clone size, V gene, CDR3 protein, CDR3 DNA. The D gene is left open where the match is weak. Part of the rows lack a size; the others show once, few, many or a class for expanded clones.

j_call: TRBJ2-1
d_call: .
clone_size: few
v_call: TRBV20-1
cdr3_aa: CSARDGARLGNEQFF
cdr3_nt: TGCAGTGCTAGAGATGGGGCTAGGTTAGGCAATGAGCAGTTCTTC

j_call: TRBJ1-6
d_call: .
clone_size: .
v_call: TRBV11-2
cdr3_aa: CASSQSGGTVNSPLHF
cdr3_nt: TGTGCCAGCAGCCAGTCGGGGGGAACGGTTAATTCACCCCTCCACTTT

j_call: TRBJ2-5
d_call: TRBD2
clone_size: many
v_call: TRBV4-3
cdr3_aa: CASSQEVSGGEETQYF
cdr3_nt: TGCGCCAGCAGCCAAGAGGTTAGCGGGGGGGAAGAGACCCAGTACTTC

j_call: TRBJ1-1
d_call: .
clone_size: .
v_call: TRBV6-6
cdr3_aa: CASRKYTEAFF
cdr3_nt: TGTGCCAGCCGGAAGTACACTGAAGCTTTCTTT

j_call: TRBJ2-3
d_call: .
clone_size: many
v_call: TRBV12-3/TRBV12-4
cdr3_aa: CASRASMGSTDTQYF
cdr3_nt: TGTGCCAGCAGGGCTAGCATGGGAAGCACAGATACGCAGTATTTT

j_call: TRBJ2-3
d_call: TRBD1
clone_size: .
v_call: TRBV5-1
cdr3_aa: CASREEGTDWDTQYF
cdr3_nt: TGCGCCAGCAGAGAAGAGGGGACAGACTGGGATACGCAGTATTTT

j_call: TRBJ2-4
d_call: .
clone_size: few
v_call: TRBV7-9
cdr3_aa: CASSLGGSEAQYF
cdr3_nt: TGTGCCAGCAGCTTAGGAGGTAGTGAGGCTCAGTACTTC

j_call: TRBJ2-7
d_call: TRBD1
clone_size: .
v_call: TRBV28
cdr3_aa: CASSLDRLGYEQYF
cdr3_nt: TGTGCCAGCAGTTTGGACAGGTTGGGCTACGAGCAGTACTTC

j_call: TRBJ1-2
d_call: .
clone_size: .
v_call: TRBV29-1
cdr3_aa: CSAAAWVDGYTF
cdr3_nt: TGCAGCGCCGCGGCGTGGGTTGATGGCTACACCTTC

j_call: TRBJ2-1
d_call: TRBD2
clone_size: .
v_call: TRBV24-1
cdr3_aa: CATSDEAGESYNEQFF
cdr3_nt: TGTGCCACCAGTGATGAAGCGGGAGAGTCCTACAATGAGCAGTTCTTC

j_call: TRBJ1-4
d_call: .
clone_size: .
v_call: TRBV20-1
cdr3_aa: CSARGGPTNEKLFF
cdr3_nt: TGCAGTGCTAGAGGAGGTCCAACTAATGAAAAACTGTTTTTT

j_call: TRBJ2-5
d_call: TRBD2
clone_size: .
v_call: TRBV10-3
cdr3_aa: CAAGLAQETQYF
cdr3_nt: TGTGCCGCGGGACTAGCCCAAGAGACCCAGTACTTC

j_call: TRBJ2-3
d_call: TRBD1
clone_size: .
v_call: TRBV7-2
cdr3_aa: CASSTTGGFIRYF
cdr3_nt: TGTGCCAGCAGTACGACAGGGGGCTTTATTCGGTATTTT

j_call: TRBJ1-5
d_call: .
clone_size: few
v_call: TRBV27
cdr3_aa: CASKTTGHSNQPQHF
cdr3_nt: TGTGCCAGCAAAACCACAGGGCATAGCAATCAGCCCCAGCATTTT

j_call: TRBJ1-5
d_call: .
clone_size: .
v_call: TRBV20-1
cdr3_aa: CSDSLGRKSNQPQHF
cdr3_nt: TGCAGTGATAGTCTTGGCAGGAAAAGCAATCAGCCCCAGCATTTT

j_call: TRBJ2-1
d_call: .
clone_size: few
v_call: TRBV10-3
cdr3_aa: CAISESHLSRGSTYNEQFF
cdr3_nt: TGTGCCATCAGTGAGTCCCATTTATCGAGGGGGAGTACCTACAATGAGCAGTTCTTC